The 17 T cell receptor beta chains reported below all come from one sample, sequenced in a study of blood T cell repertoires in COVID-19. Sequenced by immunoSEQ multiplex PCR; TCRdb stores in-frame clones only, minus some. The sample has some 250,000 clones, roughly 80% seen once. The sample was peripheral blood. These receptors were taken from a man aged 50 or older with active or convalescent COVID-19.

This clone was detected a few times. The V call is TRBV6-5, the J call TRBJ1-3; no reliable D call. Trimming stripped 10 bases from V and 0 bases from J, with 13 bases between. This CDR3 has 14 residues. Looked up from germline, CDR1 is MNHEY and CDR2 is SVGAGI. CDR3 nucleotides: TGTGCCATAGAGAGCGGATTCTCTGGAAACACCATATATTTT. Translating gives CAIESGFSGNTIYF.

The J gene is TRBJ1-2, the V gene TRBV4-1, with D perhaps TRBD1 (6 bases). Trimming cost V 0 bases and J 9 bases, with 8 bases left between them. Germline V lookup: CDR1 MGHRA, CDR2 YSYEKL. The CDR3 sequence is 12 residues long. The CDR3 sequence is CASSQEGARYTF. The CDR3, as DNA: TGCGCCAGCAGCCAAGAGGGGGCCCGCTACACCTTC.

The chain uses TRBV6-5 and TRBJ1-2, with D possibly TRBD1 on 6 matching bases. Germline V gives CDR1 MNHEY, CDR2 SVGAGI. Trimming left V 7 bases short and J 2 bases short, with 11 bases between. The CDR3 loop spans 13 amino acids. CDR3 nucleotide sequence: TGTGCCAGCACCCCCGGACAGAACTATGGCTACACCTTC. Translation gives CASTPGQNYGYTF.

Only one count was recorded for this clone. The chain recombines TRBV7-9 with TRBJ2-1, with 10 bases matching TRBD2. With 1 base clipped from V and 7 bases from J, the junction kept 4 bases outside the gene matches. Germline-derived CDR1 and CDR2 are SEHNR and FQNEAQ (reference sequence). The CDR3 is 15 amino acids. The CDR3 coding sequence is TGTGCCAGCAGCTTAGTTAGCGGGGGGTTGAATGAGCAGTTCTTC. This translates into CASSLVSGGLNEQFF.

The chain links TRBV7-3 to TRBJ2-3; tentative D call: TRBD1 (6 bases). The CDR3 length is 13 residues. Per germline, CDR1 SGHTA and CDR2 FQGTGA. V lost 0 bases and J lost 7, with 8 bases in between. This chain's CDR3 is CASSLTWGHTQYF. The CDR3 DNA sequence: TGTGCCAGCAGCTTAACCTGGGGGCATACGCAGTATTTT.

V usage is TRBV9 and J usage is TRBJ2-3; 8 bases agree with TRBD2. This CDR3 is 15 amino acids long. V gave up 0 bases and J gave up 2 bases; unmatched junction bases: 2. CDR1 is SGDLS and CDR2 is YYNGEE in the germline V gene. The DNA of the CDR3 is TGTGCCAGCAGCGTAGCGGGGGGGAACACAGATACGCAGTATTTT. It translates to CASSVAGGNTDTQYF.

V and J are TRBV4-1 and TRBJ1-6; 9 bases agree with TRBD1. CDR1 and CDR2 (germline): MGHRA, YSYEKL. The CDR3 totals 16 residues. Trimming took 1 base from V and 9 from J; bases not matched to a gene: 7. The DNA for the CDR3 is TGCGCCAGCAGCCAAGTCGTCTGGACAGGGGCTTCACCCCTCCACTTT. Translation gives CASSQVVWTGASPLHF.

The chain uses TRBV5-1 and TRBJ1-4, with 10 bases identical to TRBD1. CDR3 size: 14 residues. Germline V CDR1 and CDR2: SGHRS, YFSETQ. Trimming cost V 1 base and J 7 bases; bases outside gene matches: 1. The CDR3 here is CASSLRDRGEKLFF. CDR3 nucleotides: TGCGCCAGCAGCTTGAGGGACAGGGGTGAAAAACTGTTTTTT. Full variable domain (missing parts from reference TRBV5-1 and TRBJ1-4): KAGVTQTPRYLIKTRGQQVTLSCSPISGHRSVSWYQQTPGQGLQFLFEYFSETQRNKGNFPGRFSGRQFSNSRSEMNVSTLELGDSALYLCASSLRDRGEKLFFGSGTQLSVL.

The chain recombines TRBV27 with TRBJ2-2, with 9 bases matching TRBD2. Germline V CDR1 and CDR2: MNHEY, SMNVEV (reference sequence). This CDR3 spans 18 amino acids. The V segment lost 5 bases and the J segment 0 bases; nucleotides outside the gene matches: 10. The CDR3 DNA follows: TGTGCCAGCAGTACCTACCTAGCGGGAATCGCGAACACCGGGGAGCTGTTTTTT. It specifies CASSTYLAGIANTGELFF.

The CDR3 spells CASSQGVSGDTQYF. As DNA, the CDR3 is TGTGCCAGCAGCCAAGGAGTCTCGGGAGATACGCAGTATTTT. The J gene is TRBJ2-3, the V gene TRBV4-2; the D is unclear. This CDR3 has 14 amino acids. V lost 1 base and J lost 5, with 10 bases in between. Germline V gene sequence: CDR1 LGHNA, CDR2 YNFKEQ.

The rearrangement uses TRBV28 and TRBJ1-5; D gene uncertain. Trimming shortened V by 6 bases and J by 0 bases, and 12 bases separated the two germline ends. This CDR3 spans 15 amino acids. Germline V gene data show CDR1 as MDHEN and CDR2 as SYDVKM. CDR3 nucleotide sequence: TGTGCCAGCAGCGGAGGGCCCTCTAGCAATCAGCCCCAGCATTTT. Its protein product is CASSGGPSSNQPQHF.

V gene TRBV7-6 combines with J gene TRBJ1-3; D remains unclear. Trimming pared 0 bases from V and 0 bases from J, leaving 6 bases between. CDR1 is SGHVS and CDR2 is FNYEAQ in the germline V gene. The CDR3 sequence is 15 residues long. CDR3 DNA sequence: TGTGCCAGCAGCTTAGCCGGCGGCTCTGGAAACACCATATATTTT. It translates to CASSLAGGSGNTIYF.

This rearrangement joins TRBV30 to TRBJ2-3; the match to TRBD1 covers 9 bases. Germline CDR1 GTSNPN, CDR2 SVGIG (reference sequence). Trimming removed 2 bases from V and 4 bases from J; junction bases left unmatched: 7. The CDR3 is made up of 15 amino acids. In DNA form, the CDR3 reads TGTGCCTGGAGTCCTACAGGGGGCACGGCAGATACGCAGTATTTT. The encoded protein is CAWSPTGGTADTQYF. The full variable domain, its missing parts supplied by reference TRBV30 and TRBJ2-3, is SQTIHQWPATLVQPVGSPLSLECTVEGTSNPNLYWYRQAAGRGLQLLFYSVGIGQISSEVPQNLSASRPQDRQFILSSKKLLLSDSGFYLCAWSPTGGTADTQYFGPGTRLTVL.

The chain combines TRBV5-1 with TRBJ2-1, with D perhaps matching TRBD1 (6 bases). Trimming shortened V by 4 bases and J by 0 bases, and 14 bases separated the two germline ends. Germline values: CDR1 SGHRS, CDR2 YFSETQ. CDR3 length equals 16 residues. CDR3 sequence: CASSRDTSSSYNEQFF. Here the CDR3 DNA reads TGCGCCAGCAGCAGGGACACCTCGAGCTCCTACAATGAGCAGTTCTTC. Complete variable domain (other parts from reference TRBV5-1 and TRBJ2-1): KAGVTQTPRYLIKTRGQQVTLSCSPISGHRSVSWYQQTPGQGLQFLFEYFSETQRNKGNFPGRFSGRQFSNSRSEMNVSTLELGDSALYLCASSRDTSSSYNEQFFGPGTRLTVL.

The rearrangement uses TRBV5-6 and TRBJ1-2; 11 nucleotides line up with TRBD1. Germline CDR1 is SGHDT and CDR2 is YYEEEE. The CDR3 has 15 amino acids. V was clipped by 0 bases and J by 8 bases; unmatched bases: 6. CDR3 region: CASSLGDRGMYGYTF. DNA for the CDR3: TGTGCCAGCAGCTTGGGGGACAGGGGGATGTACGGCTACACCTTC.

Ten or more counts support this clone. This chain joins TRBV7-8 and TRBJ1-1, with D unresolved. V was trimmed by 6 bases and J by 2 bases, leaving 16 bases between them. Germline V lookup: CDR1 SGHVS, CDR2 FQNEAQ. The CDR3 has 15 residues. The CDR3 DNA follows: TGTGCCAGCAGGCCCGCCCGACGGGGTAACACTGAAGCTTTCTTT. Its translation: CASRPARRGNTEAFF. Together with reference TRBV7-8 and TRBJ1-1, the CDR3 gives the full variable domain: GAGVSQSPRYKVAKRGQDVALRCDPISGHVSLFWYQQALGQGPEFLTYFQNEAQLDKSGLPSDRFFAERPEGSVSTLKIQRTQQEDSAVYLCASRPARRGNTEAFFGQGTRLTVV.

The CDR3 protein is CASSFARGGYQETQYF. The CDR3 DNA reads TGTGCCAGCAGCTTCGCGCGGGGGGGGTACCAAGAGACCCAGTACTTC. This chain connects TRBV11-2 to TRBJ2-5, with TRBD2 identical over 9 bases. This CDR3 has 16 amino acids. Germline V lookup: CDR1 SGHAT, CDR2 FQNNGV. The J segment lost 0 bases and the V segment lost 3 bases, leaving 5 bases of the junction unmatched.